A selection of T cell receptor beta chains follows, all from one sample in a study of blood T cells in healthy people across ages. TCRdb re-analysed the 5' RACE reads in MiXCR, keeping a single row per CDR3 protein. Among 1.5 million to 1.8 million distinct CDR3 sequences, around 40% were seen once, and the ten largest hold about 3.8%. The sample was blood. The receptors stem from a woman aged 18-29 years in good health. Each CDR3 is given with its conserved first and last residue. D genes are given only for firm matches. Clone size, where shown, is once, few, many, or a class for clones that have expanded.

j_call d_call clone_size v_call cdr3_nt cdr3_aa
TRBJ1-1 TRBD1 few TRBV11-2 TGTGCCAGCAGCTTATGGGACAGGGGAAATGGGAACACTGAAGCTTTCTTT CASSLWDRGNGNTEAFF
TRBJ2-1 TRBD2 few TRBV7-2 TGTGCCAGCAGAGCGGGAATTAAGCAGTTCTTC CASRAGIKQFF
TRBJ2-3 TRBD1 few TRBV29-1 TGCAGCGTTGACCGGGACAGGGGCACAGATACGCAGTATTTT CSVDRDRGTDTQYF
TRBJ2-7 TRBD2 NA TRBV6-6 TGTGCCAGCCGGACTAGCTCCAAGGGGGAGCAGTACTTC CASRTSSKGEQYF
TRBJ2-7 NA NA TRBV29-1 TGCAGCGTAGGGGCCGGGTACGAGCAGTACTTC CSVGAGYEQYF
TRBJ2-5 NA NA TRBV4-3 TGCGCCAGCAGCCAAGTCATCGGGACACTATACAATGAGCAGTACTTC CASSQVIGTLYNEQYF
TRBJ2-1 TRBD1 few TRBV6-2/TRBV6-3 TGTGCCAGCACCCAACAAGGGGGCCGGGAGCAGTTCTTC CASTQQGGREQFF
TRBJ2-7 TRBD2 few TRBV27 TGTGCCAGCAGTTTAAACGGGGGGGCCTATGGTGAGCAGTACTTC CASSLNGGAYGEQYF
TRBJ2-1 TRBD2 NA TRBV7-9 TGTGCCAGCAGCCCAGCTCGGGTGGGGACTAGCGGTTACAATGAGCAGTTCTTC CASSPARVGTSGYNEQFF
TRBJ1-1 TRBD1 few TRBV7-2 TGTGCCAGCAGCCTCACAGGGGGAAGAACTGAAGCTTTCTTT CASSLTGGRTEAFF
TRBJ2-2 NA few TRBV12-3/TRBV12-4 TGTGCCAGCGGGTTTTCCCACCTTGGCGGGGAGCTGTTTTTT CASGFSHLGGELFF
TRBJ2-1 TRBD2 few TRBV4-3 TGCGCCAGCAGCCAAGAGGTTTCCAGCGGGGCGTACAATGAGCAGTTCTTC CASSQEVSSGAYNEQFF
TRBJ1-1 NA once TRBV7-2 TGTGCCAGCAAGATATGGTCCGTAGGCCGGGGGGTGAACCCTGAAGCTTTCTTT CASKIWSVGRGVNPEAFF
TRBJ2-1 NA NA TRBV9 TGTGCCAGCAGCGTGGCCACCAGGGGCTCCTACAATGAGCAGTTCTTC CASSVATRGSYNEQFF
TRBJ1-1 NA few TRBV7-9 TGTGCCAGCAGCTTATCGGGCGCTGAAGCTTTCTTT CASSLSGAEAFF
TRBJ2-3 NA many TRBV5-5 TGTGCCAGCAGCTTGGATAGACAGGAGAGAGATACGCAGTATTTT CASSLDRQERDTQYF
TRBJ2-1 NA NA TRBV9 TGTGCCAGCAGCGTATGGGGCTACAATGAGCAGTTCTTC CASSVWGYNEQFF
TRBJ2-7 TRBD2 few TRBV20-1 TGCAGTGCTAGAAGGGCTAGCGGGGGGTACCACGAGCAGTACTTC CSARRASGGYHEQYF
TRBJ2-7 NA few TRBV10-3 TGTGCCATCAGTGGACAGGATCGCGAGCAGTACTTC CAISGQDREQYF
TRBJ2-7 NA NA TRBV7-2 TGTGCCAGCAGCCCGGGATATGTCTCCTACGAGCAGTACTTC CASSPGYVSYEQYF
TRBJ2-3 NA NA TRBV7-3 TGTGCCAGCAGCTTAGGTTGGGGGCGCAGAGTAGATACGCAGTATTTT CASSLGWGRRVDTQYF
TRBJ1-1 NA NA TRBV6-5 TGTGCCAGCAGTGCCCGCGGGGGCTTGGTCACTGAAGCTTTCTTT CASSARGGLVTEAFF
TRBJ1-1 NA few TRBV9 TGTGCCAGCAGCCACTACAGGGAGAACACTGAAGCTTTCTTT CASSHYRENTEAFF
TRBJ2-7 NA NA TRBV5-1 TGCGCCAGCAGCTTGGTGGGGCTCGGCTCCTACAATGAGCAGTACTTC CASSLVGLGSYNEQYF
TRBJ2-7 NA few TRBV5-1 TGCGCCAGCAGCCCCCTCGGGCCTGGCGAGCAGTACTTC CASSPLGPGEQYF
TRBJ1-1 TRBD1 few TRBV28 TGTGCCAGCAGTACTCCGACAGGGACGAACACTGAAGCTTTCTTT CASSTPTGTNTEAFF
TRBJ1-2 NA NA TRBV20-1 TGCAGTGCTAGAGATTCCGATCACGGCGGGGGCTACACCTTC CSARDSDHGGGYTF
TRBJ2-2 NA many TRBV4-2 TGTGCCAGCAGCCAAGATGGTACACGTTGGACCGGGGAGCTGTTTTTT CASSQDGTRWTGELFF
TRBJ2-5 NA few TRBV5-1 TGCGCCAGCAGCGCGGAACCCCAAGAGACCCAGTACTTC CASSAEPQETQYF
TRBJ1-2 NA NA TRBV2 TGTGCCAGCAGGGAGCTTCAGGGCAGCAGTTGGAGTGGCTACACCTTC CASRELQGSSWSGYTF
TRBJ1-1 NA many TRBV13 TGTGCCAGCAGCTTAGGTGCGCGCGCTGAAGCTTTCTTT CASSLGARAEAFF
TRBJ1-5 NA NA TRBV20-1 TGCAGTGCCCTTACACCTAGGCATTTAAACAATCAGCCCCAGCATTTT CSALTPRHLNNQPQHF